The 17 T cell receptor beta chains below all came from one sample that was sequenced in a study of technical replicates of blood from a handful of donors. Assay: immunoSEQ multiplex PCR; the TCRdb copy retains only in-frame clones and omits some. Of tens of thousands of clones in the sample, 90% to 95% were seen once. Input material: T cells isolated from PBMCs. These receptors were collected from a human donor in good health.

The chain combines TRBV29-1 with TRBJ2-2; 9 nucleotides match TRBD1. CDR1 is SQVTM, CDR2 ANQGSEA, per germline. The CDR3 totals 14 residues. Unmatched junction bases numbered 4, after V lost 3 bases and J lost 5 bases. The CDR3 nucleotides read TGCAGCGTTGATCGGGGGACAGGGACCGGGGAGCTGTTTTTT. Encoded protein: CSVDRGTGTGELFF.

This chain links TRBV13 with TRBJ1-1; D is unresolved. CDR1 is PRHDT and CDR2 is FYEKMQ in the germline V gene (reference sequence). The CDR3 extends over 12 amino acids. V was cut by 5 bases and J by 2 bases, with 6 bases left in between. The CDR3 DNA is TGTGCCAGCAGCCCCCAAAACACTGAAGCTTTCTTT. It translates to CASSPQNTEAFF.

The chain carries TRBV7-8 and TRBJ2-7, with TRBD2 matching 7 bases. The germline V gene encodes CDR1 SGHVS and CDR2 FQNEAQ. This CDR3 has 16 amino acids. With V trimmed by 7 bases and J by 3 bases, 15 bases remained unmatched. The DNA for the CDR3 is TGTGCCAGCACCCCTCTGTCTCGGGAGGCCTTCTACGAGCAGTACTTC. It encodes CASTPLSREAFYEQYF.

This rearrangement joins TRBV5-6 to TRBJ2-1; D is possibly TRBD2 (5 bases). This CDR3 has 12 residues. CDR1 is SGHDT and CDR2 is YYEEEE in the germline V gene. V was cut by 2 bases and J by 7 bases, with 7 bases left in between. As DNA, the CDR3 is TGTGCCAGCAGCTTTCTAGCTAATGAGCAGTTCTTC. This sequence encodes CASSFLANEQFF.

The chain has TRBV28 and TRBJ2-3, with TRBD2 matching 11 bases. CDR3 length: 15 residues. The trim removed 6 bases at V and 6 bases at J, leaving 8 bases unmatched. Looked up from germline, CDR1 is MDHEN and CDR2 is SYDVKM. CDR3 nucleotide sequence: TGTGCCAGCAGCTTCACTAGCGGGGGTATGGATACGCAGTATTTT. Amino acids: CASSFTSGGMDTQYF.

This chain joins TRBV7-9 and TRBJ1-2; the match to TRBD1 covers 8 bases. This CDR3 spans 17 amino acids. Germline CDR1 is SEHNR and CDR2 is FQNEAQ (reference sequence). V was pared by 5 bases and J by 6 bases, with 17 bases of the junction left unmatched. DNA for the CDR3: TGTGCCAGCAGCCTCGAATACGGACAGGGAGCAAAGGATGGCTACACCTTC. Translating it yields CASSLEYGQGAKDGYTF.

The chain recombines TRBV28 with TRBJ1-5; a possible D gene is TRBD1 (5 bases). Germline assignment: CDR1 MDHEN and CDR2 SYDVKM. CDR3 length: 12 amino acids. Trimming removed 7 bases at V and 11 bases at J, with 15 bases between. This chain's CDR3 is CASNIGVQTQHF. The DNA of the CDR3 is TGTGCCAGCAATATAGGGGTCCAGACCCAGCATTTT.

This clone was observed a handful of times. The chain is built from TRBV28 and TRBJ2-7; D is unclear. The CDR3 spans 12 residues. Looked up from germline, CDR1 is MDHEN and CDR2 is SYDVKM. Trimming took 2 bases from V and 3 from J, leaving 5 bases between them. CDR3 loop: CASSLTSYEQYF. CDR3 bases: TGTGCCAGCAGTTTAACCAGCTACGAGCAGTACTTC.

This chain joins TRBV27 and TRBJ2-1; D is perhaps TRBD2 (5 bases). This CDR3 region has 14 residues. Germline V gene sequence: CDR1 MNHEY, CDR2 SMNVEV (reference sequence). V dropped 6 bases and J dropped 8 bases, with 17 bases sitting between them. CDR3 region: CASRLLGTVDEQFF. CDR3 DNA: TGTGCCAGCAGACTACTAGGAACGGTCGATGAGCAGTTCTTC.

J is TRBJ1-4 and V is TRBV2; perhaps TRBD1 as D (5 bases). This CDR3 is 16 amino acids long. V was trimmed by 1 base and J by 8 bases, leaving 17 bases between them. Germline V gene data show CDR1 as SNHLY and CDR2 as FYNNEI. The CDR3 sequence is CASSEVNRRLGEKLFF. DNA for the CDR3: TGTGCCAGCAGTGAAGTGAACAGGCGCCTGGGGGAAAAACTGTTTTTT.

In this sample, this clone turned up a few times. The V call is TRBV9, the J call TRBJ1-1; D ambiguous. Trimming left V 3 bases short and J 1 base short, with 7 bases between. The CDR3 has 13 residues. The germline V gene has CDR1 SGDLS and CDR2 YYNGEE. The CDR3 region has the DNA TGTGCCAGCAGCGAAGGCGGGAACACTGAAGCTTTCTTT. It encodes CASSEGGNTEAFF.

The J gene is TRBJ1-2, the V gene TRBV4-1, with D hard to call. This CDR3 spans 12 amino acids. The germline gives CDR1 MGHRA, CDR2 YSYEKL. The V gene lost 0 bases and the J gene lost 6 bases, with 5 bases spanning the gap. The CDR3 DNA is TGCGCCAGCAGCCAAGATGCAGATGGCTACACCTTC. This translates into CASSQDADGYTF.

This chain links TRBV7-9 with TRBJ1-2, with 9 bases that match TRBD1. The CDR3 length is 15 residues. The germline CDR1 and CDR2 sequences are SEHNR and FQNEAQ (reference sequence). The ends lost 0 bases at V and 4 bases at J; junction bases unmatched: 3. This CDR3 is CASSLAGTGTYGYTF. CDR3 coding DNA: TGTGCCAGCAGCTTAGCCGGGACAGGGACCTATGGCTACACCTTC.

J is TRBJ2-7 and V is TRBV4-2; the D gene is possibly TRBD2 (6 bases). This CDR3 region has 16 residues. V gave up 5 bases and J gave up 2 bases, with 19 bases separating them. Germline CDR1 and CDR2: LGHNA and YNFKEQ. The CDR3 region is CASSVGVGGIAYEQYF. The CDR3 coding sequence is TGTGCCAGCAGCGTCGGAGTAGGCGGGATCGCCTACGAGCAGTACTTC.

The rearrangement uses TRBV4-1 and TRBJ1-5; D remains unclear. The V and J ends lost 0 bases and 5 bases respectively, with 5 bases between them. CDR1 MGHRA and CDR2 YSYEKL come from the germline V gene. CDR3 length: 13 amino acids. The CDR3 region has the DNA TGCGCCAGCAGCCAAGATATCTATCAGCCCCAGCATTTT. Its protein is CASSQDIYQPQHF.

The chain employs TRBV4-1 and TRBJ1-6; D not resolved. V was trimmed by 0 bases and J by 8 bases, leaving 14 bases between them. The CDR3 sequence is 16 residues long. Per the germline V gene, CDR1 is MGHRA and CDR2 is YSYEKL. The CDR3 loop reads CASSQERWRLDSPLHF. Written as DNA, the CDR3 is TGCGCCAGCAGCCAAGAGAGGTGGCGGTTGGATTCACCCCTCCACTTT.

This clone turned up a few times. The chain carries TRBV12-5 and TRBJ1-3; possible D gene TRBD1, 6 bases. The ends were cut back, 6 bases at V and 0 bases at J, with 12 bases in the middle. The CDR3 consists of 15 residues. From germline, CDR1 is LGHNT and CDR2 FRNRAP. In nucleotides, the CDR3 is TGTGCTAGTGGGATCGGGACAACCTCTGGAAACACCATATATTTT. The encoded protein is CASGIGTTSGNTIYF. Looking up the rest from reference TRBV12-5 and TRBJ1-3 gives the full variable domain: DARVTQTPRHKVTEMGQEVTMRCQPILGHNTVFWYRQTMMQGLELLAYFRNRAPLDDSGMPKDRFSAEMPDATLATLKIQPSEPRDSAVYFCASGIGTTSGNTIYFGEGSWLTVV.